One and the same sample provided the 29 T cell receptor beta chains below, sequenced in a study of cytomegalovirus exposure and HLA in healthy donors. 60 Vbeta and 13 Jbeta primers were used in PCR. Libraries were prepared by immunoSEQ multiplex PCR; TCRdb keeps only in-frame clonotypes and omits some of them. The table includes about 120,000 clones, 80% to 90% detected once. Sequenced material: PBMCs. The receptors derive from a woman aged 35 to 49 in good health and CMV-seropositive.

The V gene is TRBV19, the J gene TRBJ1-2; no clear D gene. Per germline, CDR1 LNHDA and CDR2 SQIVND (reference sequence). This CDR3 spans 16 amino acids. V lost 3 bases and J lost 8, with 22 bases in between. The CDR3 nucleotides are TGTGCCAGTAGTATCGACCCTGCCCGTGGAGGCCGGGGCTACACCTTC. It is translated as CASSIDPARGGRGYTF.

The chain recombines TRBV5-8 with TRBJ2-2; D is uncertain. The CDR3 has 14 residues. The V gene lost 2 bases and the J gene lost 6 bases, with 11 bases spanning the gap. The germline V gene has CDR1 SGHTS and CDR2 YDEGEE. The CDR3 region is CASSFAPSAGELFF. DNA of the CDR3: TGTGCCAGCAGCTTCGCTCCGTCAGCCGGGGAGCTGTTTTTT.

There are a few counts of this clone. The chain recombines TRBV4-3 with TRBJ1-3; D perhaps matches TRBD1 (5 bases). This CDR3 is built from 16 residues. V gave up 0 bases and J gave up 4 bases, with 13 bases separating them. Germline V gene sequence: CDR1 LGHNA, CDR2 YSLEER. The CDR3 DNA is TGCGCCAGCAGCCAAGAAGACGTCAGGGCGGGAAACACCATATATTTT. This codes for CASSQEDVRAGNTIYF.

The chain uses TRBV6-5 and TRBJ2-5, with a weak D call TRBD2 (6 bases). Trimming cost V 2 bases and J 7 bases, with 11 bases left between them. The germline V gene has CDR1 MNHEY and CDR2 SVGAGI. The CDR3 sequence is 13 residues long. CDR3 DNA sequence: TGTGCCAGCAGTTACGGAGGGGAAGGGACCCAGTACTTC. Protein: CASSYGGEGTQYF.

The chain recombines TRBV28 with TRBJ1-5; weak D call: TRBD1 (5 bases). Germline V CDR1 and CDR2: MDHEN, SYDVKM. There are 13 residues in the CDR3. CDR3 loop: CASGLYSNQPQHF. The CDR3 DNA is TGTGCGTCAGGGCTCTATAGCAATCAGCCCCAGCATTTT.

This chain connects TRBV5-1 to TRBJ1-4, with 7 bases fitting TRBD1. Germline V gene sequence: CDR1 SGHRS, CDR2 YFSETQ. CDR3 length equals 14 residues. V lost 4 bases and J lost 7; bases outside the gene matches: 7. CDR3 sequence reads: CASSVGQTTEKLFF. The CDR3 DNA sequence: TGCGCCAGCAGCGTGGGACAGACGACTGAAAAACTGTTTTTT. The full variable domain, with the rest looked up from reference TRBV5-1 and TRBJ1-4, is KAGVTQTPRYLIKTRGQQVTLSCSPISGHRSVSWYQQTPGQGLQFLFEYFSETQRNKGNFPGRFSGRQFSNSRSEMNVSTLELGDSALYLCASSVGQTTEKLFFGSGTQLSVL.

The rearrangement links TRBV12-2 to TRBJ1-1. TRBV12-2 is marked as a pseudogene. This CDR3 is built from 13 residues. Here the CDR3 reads CASRLVEEFEAFF. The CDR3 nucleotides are TGTGCAAGTCGCTTAGTAGAGGAATTCGAAGCTTTCTTT.

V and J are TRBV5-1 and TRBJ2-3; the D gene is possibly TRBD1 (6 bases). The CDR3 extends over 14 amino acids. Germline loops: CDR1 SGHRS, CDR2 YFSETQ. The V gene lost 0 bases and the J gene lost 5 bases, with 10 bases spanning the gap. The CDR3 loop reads CASSLGGPGDTQYF. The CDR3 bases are TGCGCCAGCAGCTTGGGGGGGCCGGGAGATACGCAGTATTTT.

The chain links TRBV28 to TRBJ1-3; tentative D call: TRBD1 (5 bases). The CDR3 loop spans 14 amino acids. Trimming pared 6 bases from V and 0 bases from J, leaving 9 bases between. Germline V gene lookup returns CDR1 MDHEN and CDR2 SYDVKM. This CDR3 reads CASRGPDSGNTIYF. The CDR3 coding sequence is TGTGCCAGCAGGGGGCCGGACTCTGGAAACACCATATATTTT.

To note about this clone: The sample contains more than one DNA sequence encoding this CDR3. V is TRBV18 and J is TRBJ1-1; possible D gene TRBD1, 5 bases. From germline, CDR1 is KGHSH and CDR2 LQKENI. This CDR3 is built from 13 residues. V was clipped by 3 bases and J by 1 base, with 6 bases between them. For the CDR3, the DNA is TGTGCCAGCTCACCGCAGGGGAACACTGAAGCTTTCTTT. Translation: CASSPQGNTEAFF.

The CDR3 spells CASSLQGTSGSGANVLTF. The CDR3 coding sequence is TGTGCCAGCAGCTTACAGGGGACTAGCGGGTCTGGGGCCAACGTCCTGACTTTC. This chain uses TRBV7-2 with TRBJ2-6, with TRBD2 matching over 12 bases. This CDR3 is built from 18 residues. J was trimmed by 1 base and V by 2 bases; bases with no gene match: 3. CDR1 is SGHTA, CDR2 FQGNSA, per germline.

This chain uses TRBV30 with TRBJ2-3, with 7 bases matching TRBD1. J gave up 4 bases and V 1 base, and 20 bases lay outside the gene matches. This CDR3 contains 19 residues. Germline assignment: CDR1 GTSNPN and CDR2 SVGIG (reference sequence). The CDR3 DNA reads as TGTGCCTGGAGTGGGCTCGCGGTCGACAGGGAAGTCTCTTCAGATACGCAGTATTTT. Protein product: CAWSGLAVDREVSSDTQYF.

Here the CDR3 reads CASRFPGGYGYTF. CDR3 sequence (DNA): TGCGCCAGCAGATTTCCAGGGGGTTACGGCTACACCTTC. The chain uses TRBV5-1 and TRBJ1-2; TRBD1 matches 7 bases. This CDR3 region has 13 residues. The trim removed 5 bases at V and 8 bases at J, leaving 9 bases unmatched. The germline gives CDR1 SGHRS, CDR2 YFSETQ.

CDR3 protein: CASTYGQGYEQYF. CDR3 DNA sequence: TGTGCCAGCACCTACGGACAGGGCTACGAGCAGTACTTC. The V and J genes are TRBV6-5 and TRBJ2-5; TRBD1 aligns across 8 bases. Matching the DNA end better, TRBJ2-7 makes the J call doubtful. CDR1 and CDR2 from the germline V gene are MNHEY and SVGAGI. CDR3 length: 13 residues.

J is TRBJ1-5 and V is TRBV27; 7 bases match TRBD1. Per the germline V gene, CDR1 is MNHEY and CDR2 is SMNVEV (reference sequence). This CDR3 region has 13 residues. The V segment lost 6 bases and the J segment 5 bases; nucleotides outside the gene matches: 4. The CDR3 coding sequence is TGTGCCAGCAGCACGGACAGGCATCAGCCCCAGCATTTT. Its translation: CASSTDRHQPQHF.

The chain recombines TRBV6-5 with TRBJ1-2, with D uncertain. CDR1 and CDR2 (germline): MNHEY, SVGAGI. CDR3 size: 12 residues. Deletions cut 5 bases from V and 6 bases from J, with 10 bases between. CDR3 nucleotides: TGTGCCAGCAGTAGAGGGATAAATGGCTACACCTTC. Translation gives CASSRGINGYTF.

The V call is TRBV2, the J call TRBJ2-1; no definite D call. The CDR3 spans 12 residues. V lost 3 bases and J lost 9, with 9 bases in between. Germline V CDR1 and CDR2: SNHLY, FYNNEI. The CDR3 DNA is TGTGCCAGCAGTGATATACAGATTGAGCAGTTCTTC. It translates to CASSDIQIEQFF.

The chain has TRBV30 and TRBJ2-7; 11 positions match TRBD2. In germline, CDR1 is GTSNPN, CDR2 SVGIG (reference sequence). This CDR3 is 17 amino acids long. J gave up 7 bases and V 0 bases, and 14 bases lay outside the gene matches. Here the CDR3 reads CAWSVRLAGGTTWEQYF. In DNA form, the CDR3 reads TGTGCCTGGAGTGTACGGCTAGCGGGAGGAACAACTTGGGAGCAGTACTTC.

CDR3 loop: CASSENRGGYGYTF. Written as DNA, the CDR3 is TGTGCCAGCAGTGAAAATCGGGGGGGGTATGGCTACACCTTC. The chain links TRBV2 to TRBJ1-2; D perhaps matches TRBD1 (5 bases). Germline loops: CDR1 SNHLY, CDR2 FYNNEI. V lost 2 bases and J 5 bases, leaving 12 bases between the germline ends. CDR3 length equals 14 residues.

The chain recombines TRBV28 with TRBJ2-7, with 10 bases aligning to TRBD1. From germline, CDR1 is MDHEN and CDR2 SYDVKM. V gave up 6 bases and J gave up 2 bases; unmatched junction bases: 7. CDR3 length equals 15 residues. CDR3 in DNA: TGTGCCAGCAGCTCACCGGGACAGGGGACCTACGAGCAGTACTTC. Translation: CASSSPGQGTYEQYF.

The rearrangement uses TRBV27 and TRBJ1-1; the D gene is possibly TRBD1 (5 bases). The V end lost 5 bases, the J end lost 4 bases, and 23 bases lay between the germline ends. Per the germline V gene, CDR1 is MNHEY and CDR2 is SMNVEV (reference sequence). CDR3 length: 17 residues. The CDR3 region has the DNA TGTGCCAGCAGTCCCCGATCCGGGTTGGGAAGGGGCACTGAAGCTTTCTTT. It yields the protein CASSPRSGLGRGTEAFF.

The CDR3 spells CASSTLEASTDTQYF. As DNA, the CDR3 is TGTGCCAGTAGTACCCTCGAGGCTAGCACAGATACGCAGTATTTT. This sequence joins TRBV19 and TRBJ2-3; D not certain. CDR3 size: 15 residues. Germline V lookup: CDR1 LNHDA, CDR2 SQIVND (reference sequence). V lost 4 bases and J 0 bases, leaving 11 bases between the germline ends. Supplemented by reference TRBV19 and TRBJ2-3, the full variable domain reads DGGITQSPKYLFRKEGQNVTLSCEQNLNHDAMYWYRQDPGQGLRLIYYSQIVNDFQKGDIAEGYSVSREKKESFPLTVTSAQKNPTAFYLCASSTLEASTDTQYFGPGTRLTVL.

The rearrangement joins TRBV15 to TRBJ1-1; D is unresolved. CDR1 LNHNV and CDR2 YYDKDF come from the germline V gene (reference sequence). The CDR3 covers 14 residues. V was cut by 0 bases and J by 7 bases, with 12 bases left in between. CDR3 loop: CATSRDRFRCEAFF. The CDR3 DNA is TGTGCCACCAGCAGAGATCGTTTCAGGTGTGAAGCTTTCTTT.

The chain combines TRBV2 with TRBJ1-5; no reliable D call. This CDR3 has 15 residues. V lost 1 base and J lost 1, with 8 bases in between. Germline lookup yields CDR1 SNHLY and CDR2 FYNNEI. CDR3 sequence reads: CASSEGAQSNQPQHF. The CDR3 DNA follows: TGTGCCAGCAGTGAAGGGGCGCAAAGCAATCAGCCCCAGCATTTT.

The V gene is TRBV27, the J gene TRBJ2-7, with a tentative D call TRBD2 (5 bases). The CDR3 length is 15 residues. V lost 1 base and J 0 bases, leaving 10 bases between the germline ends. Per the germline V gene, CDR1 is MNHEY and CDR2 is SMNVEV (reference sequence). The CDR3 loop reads CASSLLEDSSYEQYF. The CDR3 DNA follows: TGTGCCAGCAGTTTATTGGAGGATTCCTCCTACGAGCAGTACTTC.

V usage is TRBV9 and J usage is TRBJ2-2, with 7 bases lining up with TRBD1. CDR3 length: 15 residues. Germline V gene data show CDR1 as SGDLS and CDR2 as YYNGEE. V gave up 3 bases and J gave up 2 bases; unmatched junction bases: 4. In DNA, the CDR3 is TGTGCCAGCAGCGAGGGGACAGCAAACACCGGGGAGCTGTTTTTT. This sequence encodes CASSEGTANTGELFF. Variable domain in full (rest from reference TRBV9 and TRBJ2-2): DSGVTQTPKHLITATGQRVTLRCSPRSGDLSVYWYQQSLDQGLQFLIQYYNGEERAKGNILERFSAQQFPDLHSELNLSSLELGDSALYFCASSEGTANTGELFFGEGSRLTVL.

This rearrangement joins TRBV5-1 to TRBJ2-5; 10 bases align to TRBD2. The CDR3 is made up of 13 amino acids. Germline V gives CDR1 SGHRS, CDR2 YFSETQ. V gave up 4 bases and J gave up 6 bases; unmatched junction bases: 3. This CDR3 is CASSGTSEKTQYF. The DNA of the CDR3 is TGCGCCAGCAGCGGGACTAGCGAGAAGACCCAGTACTTC. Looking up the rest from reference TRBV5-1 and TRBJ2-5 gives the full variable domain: KAGVTQTPRYLIKTRGQQVTLSCSPISGHRSVSWYQQTPGQGLQFLFEYFSETQRNKGNFPGRFSGRQFSNSRSEMNVSTLELGDSALYLCASSGTSEKTQYFGPGTRLLVL.

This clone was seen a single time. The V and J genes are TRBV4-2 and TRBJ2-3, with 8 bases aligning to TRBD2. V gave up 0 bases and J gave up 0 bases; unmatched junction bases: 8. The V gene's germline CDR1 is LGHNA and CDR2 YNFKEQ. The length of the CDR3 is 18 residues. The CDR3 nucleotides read TGTGCCAGCAGCCAAGAGAGGACGGGAGGGCTAAGCACAGATACGCAGTATTTT. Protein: CASSQERTGGLSTDTQYF.

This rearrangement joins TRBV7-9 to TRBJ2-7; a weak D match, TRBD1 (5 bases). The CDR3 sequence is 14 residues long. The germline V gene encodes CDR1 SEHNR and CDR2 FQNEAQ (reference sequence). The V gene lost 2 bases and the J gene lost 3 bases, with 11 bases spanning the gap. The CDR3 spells CASSLTGPIYEQYF. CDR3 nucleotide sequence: TGTGCCAGCAGCTTAACAGGACCAATCTACGAGCAGTACTTC.